The 24 T cell receptor beta chains reported below all come from one sample, sequenced in a study of regulatory T cells in long-lasting Graves disease. Documented time point: persistent/refractory GD, antithyroid drugs over 5 years with positive TRAb. The TCR library used RNA extracted from PBMCs. Arm-PCR of CDR3 regions with iRepertoire HTBI primers generated TCR beta libraries. TCRdb redid the calling of the multiplex PCR reads with MiXCR, one entry per CDR3 protein. The table has 500,000 to 800,000 distinct CDR3 sequences, 25% to 35% seen once. The sequencing here drew on peripheral blood mononuclear cells (PBMCs), taken when the disease was refractory, from a patient treated with antithyroid drugs. Source of these receptors: a female donor with Graves disease.

The CDR3 protein is CSARVGSSVTEAFF. The CDR3 DNA follows: TGCAGTGCTAGAGTAGGCAGTTCGGTGACTGAAGCTTTCTTT. The chain recombines TRBV20-1 with TRBJ1-1, with D unresolved. Germline assignment: CDR1 DFQATT and CDR2 SNEGSKA (reference sequence). Trimming took 1 base from V and 5 from J, leaving 14 bases between them. The CDR3 spans 14 residues.

The V and J genes are TRBV10-3 and TRBJ1-2; D is unresolved. V was pared by 8 bases and J by 7 bases, with 14 bases between. The germline V gene has CDR1 ENHRY and CDR2 SYGVKD. The CDR3 is made up of 12 amino acids. CDR3 loop: CAIFAISGGYTF. The CDR3, as DNA: TGTGCCATCTTTGCCATCAGCGGTGGCTACACCTTC.

This clonotype came up many times. The chain employs TRBV2 and TRBJ1-1; a weak D match, TRBD1 (6 bases). Germline CDR1 SNHLY, CDR2 FYNNEI. V lost 7 bases and J 0 bases, leaving 15 bases between the germline ends. The CDR3 has 15 amino acids. The CDR3 sequence: CASTQGRGMNTEAFF. CDR3 coding DNA: TGTGCCAGCACCCAGGGGCGGGGAATGAACACTGAAGCTTTCTTT.

This clonotype was picked up a small number of times. This chain connects TRBV27 to TRBJ1-1, with unresolved D. V lost 6 bases and J 1 base, leaving 12 bases between the germline ends. The germline V gene encodes CDR1 MNHEY and CDR2 SMNVEV (reference sequence). CDR3 length equals 14 residues. DNA of the CDR3: TGTGCCAGCAGCCGTAGTGCGGCGAACACTGAAGCTTTCTTT. Translation: CASSRSAANTEAFF.

CDR3 DNA sequence: TGCGCCAGCAGCCCAACTAGCGGGACGAGCTCCTACGAGCAGTACTTC. Its protein is CASSPTSGTSSYEQYF. The rearrangement links TRBV5-1 to TRBJ2-7; 10 nucleotides line up with TRBD2. Germline V gives CDR1 SGHRS, CDR2 YFSETQ. The CDR3 totals 16 residues. V trimming: 4 bases; J trimming: 0 bases; junction bases outside the gene matches: 7.

This chain connects TRBV6-6 to TRBJ1-1; tentative D call: TRBD1 (5 bases). Germline lookup yields CDR1 MNHNY and CDR2 SVGAGI (reference sequence). Trimming took off 0 bases at V and 1 base at J, with 12 bases between the two ends. The CDR3 spans 16 residues. The DNA of the CDR3 is TGTGCCAGCAGTTACTCGGGGGGGAAGGCGAACACTGAAGCTTTCTTT. This codes for CASSYSGGKANTEAFF.

This clonotype was picked up a small number of times. The chain employs TRBV12-3 or TRBV12-4 and TRBJ1-3; 8 nucleotides line up with TRBD1. The CDR3 extends over 14 amino acids. V lost 5 bases and J lost 3; bases outside the gene matches: 3. DNA of the CDR3: TGTGCCAGCAGTGTCAGGGGGCTTGGAAACACCATATATTTT. It yields the protein CASSVRGLGNTIYF.

The chain joins TRBV19 to TRBJ1-5; D ambiguous. The V gene's germline CDR1 is LNHDA and CDR2 SQIVND (reference sequence). Trimming took off 3 bases at V and 3 bases at J, with 9 bases between the two ends. The CDR3 covers 14 residues. This chain's CDR3 is CASSIQTFNQPQHF. The DNA for the CDR3 is TGTGCCAGTAGTATTCAGACTTTCAATCAGCCCCAGCATTTT.

The gene calls are TRBV5-1 and TRBJ2-7; 12 positions agree with TRBD2. Germline CDR1 is SGHRS and CDR2 is YFSETQ. Losses at the gene ends were 4 bases for V and 0 bases for J; bases not matched to a gene: 8. The CDR3 sequence is 17 residues long. As DNA, the CDR3 is TGCGCCAGCAGCCCCGGACTAGCGGGACCTGTCTCCTACGAGCAGTACTTC. Encoded protein: CASSPGLAGPVSYEQYF.

This clonotype was picked up a small number of times. The V gene is TRBV6-2 or TRBV6-3, the J gene TRBJ1-5; tentative D call: TRBD1 (5 bases). The CDR3 runs 13 residues. V lost 6 bases to trimming and J lost 4 bases, with 10 bases between them. CDR1 is MNHEY, CDR2 SVGEGT, per germline. CDR3 protein: CASSRDLNQPQHF. The CDR3 bases are TGTGCCAGCAGCAGGGACCTTAATCAGCCCCAGCATTTT.

The chain recombines TRBV11-2 with TRBJ2-5; 9 bases are shared with TRBD1. This CDR3 region has 16 residues. Trimming cost V 5 bases and J 9 bases; bases outside gene matches: 16. Germline lookup yields CDR1 SGHAT and CDR2 FQNNGV. CDR3 loop: CASSHHPGRDREAQYF. DNA for the CDR3: TGTGCCAGCAGCCATCACCCAGGCCGGGACAGGGAGGCCCAGTACTTC. The variable domain in full, completed from reference TRBV11-2 and TRBJ2-5, reads EAGVAQSPRYKIIEKRQSVAFWCNPISGHATLYWYQQILGQGPKLLIQFQNNGVVDDSQLPKDRFSAERLKGVDSTLKIQPAKLEDSAVYLCASSHHPGRDREAQYFGPGTRLLVL.

This clonotype was seen a few times. In DNA form, the CDR3 reads TGTGCCAGCAGCTTAGTTCCGGATCGGGGAAGCTCCTACAATGAGCAGTTCTTC. It encodes CASSLVPDRGSSYNEQFF. The rearrangement joins TRBV7-3 to TRBJ2-1; maybe TRBD2 (5 bases). Germline assignment: CDR1 SGHTA and CDR2 FQGTGA. This CDR3 spans 18 amino acids. With 2 bases removed from V and 0 bases from J, the gap between germline ends came to 17 bases.

This clonotype was picked up a small number of times. The genes are TRBV2 and TRBJ1-5, with 9 bases that match TRBD1. CDR3 length equals 15 residues. Trimming took 7 bases from V and 6 from J; bases not matched to a gene: 10. Germline loops: CDR1 SNHLY, CDR2 FYNNEI. Here the CDR3 DNA reads TGTGCCAGCAAAAGGGACAGGGAAAGGGGTCAGCCCCAGCATTTT. Residues: CASKRDRERGQPQHF.

This clonotype was seen repeatedly, ten times or more. The rearrangement links TRBV2 to TRBJ1-2; 8 bases fit TRBD1. With 1 base clipped from V and 5 bases from J, the junction kept 3 bases outside the gene matches. CDR1 SNHLY and CDR2 FYNNEI come from the germline V gene. The CDR3 runs 14 residues. For the CDR3, the DNA is TGTGCCAGCAGTGAAGTGACAGGGGTATATGGCTACACCTTC. Translating gives CASSEVTGVYGYTF.

J is TRBJ1-6 and V is TRBV18, with unresolved D. Trimming shortened V by 2 bases and J by 5 bases, and 13 bases separated the two germline ends. Germline lookup yields CDR1 KGHSH and CDR2 LQKENI. The CDR3 runs to 16 residues. The DNA for the CDR3 is TGTGCCAGCTCACCATCTCCGGGCCAGAATAATTCACCCCTCCACTTT. This gives the protein CASSPSPGQNNSPLHF.

This sequence joins TRBV30 and TRBJ2-7; D remains ambiguous. Looked up from germline, CDR1 is GTSNPN and CDR2 is SVGIG (reference sequence). The V and J ends lost 0 bases and 5 bases respectively, with 8 bases between them. The CDR3 length is 12 residues. In DNA form, the CDR3 reads TGTGCCTGGAGTGTCGGAGAAGACGAGCAGTACTTC. Protein sequence: CAWSVGEDEQYF.

The chain couples TRBV24-1 to TRBJ1-5; D is undetermined. The CDR3 has 12 residues. The germline gives CDR1 KGHDR, CDR2 SFDVKD. Trimming took off 5 bases at V and 7 bases at J, with 8 bases between the two ends. CDR3 bases: TGTGCCACCAGTGGACCGTCCCAGCCCCAGCATTTT. This encodes CATSGPSQPQHF.

V is TRBV2 and J is TRBJ2-5, with D uncertain. The germline CDR1 and CDR2 sequences are SNHLY and FYNNEI. The V end was cut by 4 bases, the J end by 4 bases, with 10 bases between. CDR3 length: 13 residues. The CDR3 bases are TGTGCCAGCAGTGGACTGATGGTAGAGACCCAGTACTTC. Encoded protein: CASSGLMVETQYF.

The genes are TRBV29-1 and TRBJ2-5; TRBD1 matches at 7 bases. J gave up 5 bases and V 6 bases, and 3 bases lay outside the gene matches. CDR1 and CDR2 (germline): SQVTM, ANQGSEA. The CDR3 consists of 11 residues. The CDR3 loop reads CSVGQTETQYF. The CDR3 bases are TGCAGCGTGGGACAGACGGAGACCCAGTACTTC.

This clonotype was observed a handful of times. J is TRBJ1-4 and V is TRBV27; no reliable D call. V lost 2 bases and J 0 bases, leaving 16 bases between the germline ends. CDR1 is MNHEY and CDR2 is SMNVEV in the germline V gene (reference sequence). The CDR3 is 18 residues long. The CDR3, as DNA: TGTGCCAGCAGTTTACGGCTTCCAGGTTTTGCAACTAATGAAAAACTGTTTTTT. Its protein is CASSLRLPGFATNEKLFF.

The rearrangement joins TRBV29-1 to TRBJ2-5; TRBD1 matches at 9 bases. This CDR3 contains 16 residues. V was clipped by 3 bases and J by 2 bases; unmatched bases: 10. Germline values: CDR1 SQVTM, CDR2 ANQGSEA. CDR3: CSVDSPPTGGQETQYF. The CDR3 coding sequence is TGCAGCGTTGATTCCCCGCCGACAGGGGGACAAGAGACCCAGTACTTC.

This clonotype has a count of ten or more. The chain has TRBV6-2 or TRBV6-3 and TRBJ2-5; TRBD2 matches at 9 bases. Trimming cost V 2 bases and J 4 bases; bases outside gene matches: 8. Germline V CDR1 and CDR2: MNHEY, SVGEGT. This CDR3 spans 16 amino acids. Here the CDR3 DNA reads TGTGCCAGCAGTTACACGGAGCGGGAGGAGACAGAGACCCAGTACTTC. This encodes CASSYTEREETETQYF.

V is TRBV28 and J is TRBJ2-1; 8 bases line up with TRBD1. Germline values: CDR1 MDHEN, CDR2 SYDVKM. The CDR3 is 21 amino acids. V lost 5 bases and J lost 0; bases outside the gene matches: 21. This chain's CDR3 is CASSPLLPGQDDNNSYNEQFF. The CDR3 coding sequence is TGTGCCAGCAGTCCGCTTCTCCCGGGACAGGACGACAATAACTCCTACAATGAGCAGTTCTTC. Filled out from reference TRBV28 and TRBJ2-1, the complete variable domain reads DVKVTQSSRYLVKRTGEKVFLECVQDMDHENMFWYRQDPGLGLRLIYFSYDVKMKEKGDIPEGYSVSREKKERFSLILESASTNQTSMYLCASSPLLPGQDDNNSYNEQFFGPGTRLTVL.

This clonotype was counted many times. The V gene is TRBV6-1, the J gene TRBJ2-3, with D possibly being TRBD2 (6 bases). The CDR3 runs 14 residues. Trimming left V 3 bases short and J 3 bases short, with 10 bases between. CDR1 and CDR2 from the germline V gene are MNHNS and SASEGT. As DNA, the CDR3 is TGTGCCAGCAGTGAGGCTAGCGCAACAGATACGCAGTATTTT. This codes for CASSEASATDTQYF.